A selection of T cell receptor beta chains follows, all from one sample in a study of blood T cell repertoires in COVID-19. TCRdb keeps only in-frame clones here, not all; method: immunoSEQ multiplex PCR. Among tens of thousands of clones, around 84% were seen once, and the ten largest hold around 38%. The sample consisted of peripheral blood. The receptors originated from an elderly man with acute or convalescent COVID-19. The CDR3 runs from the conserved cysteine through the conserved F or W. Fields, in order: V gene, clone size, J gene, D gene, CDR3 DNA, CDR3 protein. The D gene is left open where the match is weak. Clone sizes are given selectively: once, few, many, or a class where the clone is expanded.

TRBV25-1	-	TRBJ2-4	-	TGTGCCAGCAGTCCCAACGGAAACATTCAGTACTTC	CASSPNGNIQYF
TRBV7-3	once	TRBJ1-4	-	TGTGCCAGCAGCCCCGGACAGCTCCCTAATGAAAAACTGTTTTTT	CASSPGQLPNEKLFF
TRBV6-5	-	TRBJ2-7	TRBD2	TGTGCCAGCAGTCCCCCGGGGAGGGAAAAGCAGTACTTC	CASSPPGREKQYF
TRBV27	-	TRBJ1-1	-	TGTGCCAGCAGTTTACACCAGTTAAACACTGAAGCTTTCTTT	CASSLHQLNTEAFF
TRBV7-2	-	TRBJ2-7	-	TGTGCCAGCAGCACCCTGGCTGTCTACGAGCAGTACTTC	CASSTLAVYEQYF
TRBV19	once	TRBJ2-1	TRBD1	TGTGCCAGTAGTACCCCGGGACAGGGTGTTGTGGCCGCCAATGAGCAGTTCTTC	CASSTPGQGVVAANEQFF
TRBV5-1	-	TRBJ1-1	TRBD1	TGCGCCAGCAGCGGAGGGACAGGGGACGCTGAAGCTTTCTTT	CASSGGTGDAEAFF
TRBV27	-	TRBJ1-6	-	TGTGCCAGCACCCCCAATGCGGGATTCCAATTGGCACCCCTCCACTTT	CASTPNAGFQLAPLHF
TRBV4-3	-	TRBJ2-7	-	TGCGCCAGCAGCCAGGAAGCGGGCGATACCTACGAGCAGTACTTC	CASSQEAGDTYEQYF
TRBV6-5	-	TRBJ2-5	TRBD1	TGTGCCAGCAGAGCCTCAGGGGGCCAAGAGACCCAGTACTTC	CASRASGGQETQYF
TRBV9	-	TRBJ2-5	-	TGTGCCAGCAGCGTCGACCGGGTTGAAGAGACCCAGTACTTC	CASSVDRVEETQYF
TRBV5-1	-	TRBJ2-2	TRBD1	TGCGCCAGCAGCTTGGCCATATTCGAGACAGGGGGGGCCGGGGAGCTGTTTTTT	CASSLAIFETGGAGELFF
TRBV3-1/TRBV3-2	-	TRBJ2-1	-	TGTGCCAGCAGCCAAGAAAGACAGCCCCGGCAGTTCTTC	CASSQERQPRQFF
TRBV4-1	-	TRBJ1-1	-	TGCGCCAGCAGCTACCCCTCGAACAGGACCCTATTCAACACTGAAGCTTTCTTT	CASSYPSNRTLFNTEAFF
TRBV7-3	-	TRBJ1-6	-	TGTGCCAGCAGCTTAGTCTCGGGGAATAATTCACCCCTCCACTTT	CASSLVSGNNSPLHF
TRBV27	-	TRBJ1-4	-	TGTGCCAGCAGTTTCAGGGGCGTTGAAAAACTGTTTTTT	CASSFRGVEKLFF
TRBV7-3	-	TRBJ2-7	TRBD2	TGTGCCAGCAGTCAGTGGGGGGAGGGCCAACACGAGCAGTACTTC	CASSQWGEGQHEQYF
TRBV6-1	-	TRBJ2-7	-	TGTGCCAGCAGTGAACTGACAAGGGAGCAGTACTTC	CASSELTREQYF
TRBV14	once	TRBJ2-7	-	TGTGCCAGCAGCCAAGTTGGGCAGGTTGAGTCCGAGCAGTACTTC	CASSQVGQVESEQYF
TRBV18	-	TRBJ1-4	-	TGTGCCAGCTCAGGCGGAACTAATGAAAAACTGTTTTTT	CASSGGTNEKLFF
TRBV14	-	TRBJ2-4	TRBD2	TGTGCCAGCAGCCGCGGACTAGCGGGAGTTTTGAACATTCAGTACTTC	CASSRGLAGVLNIQYF
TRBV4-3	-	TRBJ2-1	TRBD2	TGCGCCAGCAGCCAAGATATAGGACTAGCGGGAGGAAATGAGCAGTTCTTC	CASSQDIGLAGGNEQFF
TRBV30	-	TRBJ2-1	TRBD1	TGTGCCTGGAGTTCCGGGACAGGGGGCCCCTACAATGAGCAGTTCTTC	CAWSSGTGGPYNEQFF
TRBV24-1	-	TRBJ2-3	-	TGTGCCACCCAGAAGCGGGGCACAGATACGCAGTATTTT	CATQKRGTDTQYF